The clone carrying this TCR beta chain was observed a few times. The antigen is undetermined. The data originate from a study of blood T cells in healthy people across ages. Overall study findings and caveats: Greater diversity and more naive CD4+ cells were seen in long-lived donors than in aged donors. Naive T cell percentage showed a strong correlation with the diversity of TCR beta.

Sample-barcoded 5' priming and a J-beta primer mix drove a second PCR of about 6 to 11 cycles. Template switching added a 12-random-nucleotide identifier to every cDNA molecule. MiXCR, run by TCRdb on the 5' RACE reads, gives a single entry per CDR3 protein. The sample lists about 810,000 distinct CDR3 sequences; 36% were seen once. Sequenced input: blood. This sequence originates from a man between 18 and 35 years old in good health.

The CDR3 coding sequence is TGTGCCAGCAGCTTAGCCCGGGGACCGACTAACACAGATACGCAGTATTTT. Translated, it gives CASSLARGPTNTDTQYF. V and J are TRBV11-2 and TRBJ2-3, with D perhaps assigned TRBD1 or TRBD2 (5 bases each). Germline CDR1 SGHAT, CDR2 FQNNGV. The CDR3 spans 17 residues. With 1 base removed from V and 2 bases from J, the gap between germline ends came to 16 bases.